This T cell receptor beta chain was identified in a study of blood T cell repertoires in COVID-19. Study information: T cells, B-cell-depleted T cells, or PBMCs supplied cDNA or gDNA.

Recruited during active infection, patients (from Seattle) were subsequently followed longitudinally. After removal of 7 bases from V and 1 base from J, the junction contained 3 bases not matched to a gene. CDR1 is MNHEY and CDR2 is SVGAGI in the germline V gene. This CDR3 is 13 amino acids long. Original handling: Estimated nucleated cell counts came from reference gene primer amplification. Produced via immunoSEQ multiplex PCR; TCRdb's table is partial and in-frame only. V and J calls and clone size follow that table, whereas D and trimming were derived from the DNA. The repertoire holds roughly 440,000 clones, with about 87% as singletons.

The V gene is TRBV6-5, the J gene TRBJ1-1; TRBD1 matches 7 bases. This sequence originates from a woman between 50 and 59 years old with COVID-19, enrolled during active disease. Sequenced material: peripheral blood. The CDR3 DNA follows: TGTGCCAGCAAATGGACAGGGAACACTGAAGCTTTCTTT. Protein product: CASKWTGNTEAFF.